Listed below are T cell receptor beta chains from one sample, sequenced in a study of CD8+ T cells in alopecia areata. The method was immunoSEQ multiplex PCR; TCRdb's version includes in-frame clones alone and lacks a portion of them. The table has over 250,000 clones, approximately 60% seen once; the top ten hold roughly 0.93%. The material was CD4+ T cells sorted from blood, obtained at week 52, from a patient treated with tofacitinib. These TCRs come from a human donor with alopecia areata. CDR3s include the opening cysteine and the closing phenylalanine or tryptophan. The order of the fields is D gene, J gene, clone size, V gene, CDR3 DNA, CDR3 protein. D genes are given only for firm matches. Size values are once, few and many counts, or a class for expanded clones, and some rows have none.

d_call: .; j_call: TRBJ1-3; clone_size: .; v_call: TRBV5-5; cdr3_nt: TGTGCCAGCAGCTTGATCGTAGGTGGCGCCTACTCCTCTGGAAACACCATATATTTT; cdr3_aa: CASSLIVGGAYSSGNTIYF
d_call: TRBD2; j_call: TRBJ2-1; clone_size: .; v_call: TRBV29-1; cdr3_nt: TGCAGCGTTGGACTAGCCAACAATGAGCAGTTCTTC; cdr3_aa: CSVGLANNEQFF
d_call: TRBD1; j_call: TRBJ1-2; clone_size: .; v_call: TRBV29-1; cdr3_nt: TGCAGCGTTTCTCGGACAGGGAGGGTGCTTGGCTACACCTTC; cdr3_aa: CSVSRTGRVLGYTF
d_call: .; j_call: TRBJ1-2; clone_size: few; v_call: TRBV7-2; cdr3_nt: TGTGCCAGCAGCTTACTTACGGGAACTAACTATGGCTACACCTTC; cdr3_aa: CASSLLTGTNYGYTF
d_call: .; j_call: TRBJ2-5; clone_size: .; v_call: TRBV2; cdr3_nt: TGTGCCAGCCGGACAGACCAAAAAGAGACCCAGTACTTC; cdr3_aa: CASRTDQKETQYF
d_call: .; j_call: TRBJ2-1; clone_size: .; v_call: TRBV5-1; cdr3_nt: TGCGCCAGCAAGAGCGGCTACAATGAGCAGTTCTTC; cdr3_aa: CASKSGYNEQFF
d_call: .; j_call: TRBJ2-7; clone_size: once; v_call: TRBV29-1; cdr3_nt: TGCAGCGTGCGACTTTCCTCCTACGAGCAGTACTTC; cdr3_aa: CSVRLSSYEQYF
d_call: .; j_call: TRBJ2-7; clone_size: .; v_call: TRBV19; cdr3_nt: TGTGCCAGTAGTATACGCGGGAAGGACTACGAGCAGTACTTC; cdr3_aa: CASSIRGKDYEQYF
d_call: TRBD1; j_call: TRBJ2-7; clone_size: .; v_call: TRBV15; cdr3_nt: TGTGCCACTACACAGGGGCCCCAAGCAAGGCAGTACTTC; cdr3_aa: CATTQGPQARQYF
d_call: TRBD1; j_call: TRBJ2-3; clone_size: .; v_call: TRBV10-3; cdr3_nt: TGTGCCATACAGGGGACCACAGATACGCAGTATTTT; cdr3_aa: CAIQGTTDTQYF
d_call: .; j_call: TRBJ2-5; clone_size: .; v_call: TRBV9; cdr3_nt: TGTGCCAGCAGCCTCGCCCCACAGGGAGGTCGGGAGACCCAGTACTTC; cdr3_aa: CASSLAPQGGRETQYF
d_call: .; j_call: TRBJ2-7; clone_size: .; v_call: TRBV7-2; cdr3_nt: TGTGCCAGCAGCCTCTACCGGACCAGGGCTTTCGACGAGCAGTACTTC; cdr3_aa: CASSLYRTRAFDEQYF
d_call: .; j_call: TRBJ2-3; clone_size: .; v_call: TRBV29-1; cdr3_nt: TGCAGCGGGGTCGTCACAGATACGCAGTATTTT; cdr3_aa: CSGVVTDTQYF
d_call: .; j_call: TRBJ2-2; clone_size: few; v_call: TRBV30; cdr3_nt: TGTGCCTGGAAAACCGACACCGGGGAGCTGTTTTTT; cdr3_aa: CAWKTDTGELFF
d_call: TRBD1; j_call: TRBJ1-1; clone_size: .; v_call: TRBV12-5; cdr3_nt: TGTGCTAGCGGACTTAACAGGGGTCGGACTGAAGCTTTCTTT; cdr3_aa: CASGLNRGRTEAFF
d_call: .; j_call: TRBJ1-5; clone_size: once; v_call: TRBV4-2; cdr3_nt: TGTGCCAGCAGCCGAAGTGGGGGAATACTCGATCAGCCCCAGCATTTT; cdr3_aa: CASSRSGGILDQPQHF
d_call: .; j_call: TRBJ2-1; clone_size: few; v_call: TRBV9; cdr3_nt: TGTGCCAGCAGCGTAGACGGTAGGATCTACAATGAGCAGTTCTTC; cdr3_aa: CASSVDGRIYNEQFF
d_call: .; j_call: TRBJ2-5; clone_size: few; v_call: TRBV11-2; cdr3_nt: TGTGCCAGCAGCTTAGAAATGGTTGAGACCCAGTACTTC; cdr3_aa: CASSLEMVETQYF
d_call: TRBD2; j_call: TRBJ2-7; clone_size: few; v_call: TRBV7-9; cdr3_nt: TGTGCCAGCATCTCGGGAGGGAAAGTGAGCGAGCAGTACTTC; cdr3_aa: CASISGGKVSEQYF
d_call: .; j_call: TRBJ1-6; clone_size: .; v_call: TRBV9; cdr3_nt: TGTGCCAGCAGCGTAGTCCTTAATTCACCCCTCCACTTT; cdr3_aa: CASSVVLNSPLHF
d_call: TRBD1; j_call: TRBJ2-2; clone_size: .; v_call: TRBV29-1; cdr3_nt: TGCAGCGTTGGACAGGGGCCCGGGGAGCTGTTTTTT; cdr3_aa: CSVGQGPGELFF
d_call: .; j_call: TRBJ1-1; clone_size: .; v_call: TRBV14; cdr3_nt: TGTGCCAGCAGCGGATACACTGAAGCTTTCTTT; cdr3_aa: CASSGYTEAFF
d_call: TRBD1; j_call: TRBJ1-1; clone_size: few; v_call: TRBV29-1; cdr3_nt: TGCAGCGCTCTGACAGGGGACACTGAAGCTTTCTTT; cdr3_aa: CSALTGDTEAFF
d_call: TRBD1; j_call: TRBJ1-6; clone_size: .; v_call: TRBV30; cdr3_nt: TGTGCCTGGAGTCGGACCGGACAGGGGAATAATTCACCCCTCCACTTT; cdr3_aa: CAWSRTGQGNNSPLHF
d_call: .; j_call: TRBJ2-7; clone_size: .; v_call: TRBV30; cdr3_nt: TGTGCCTCCACCGGGACCACCAACTACGAGCAGTACTTC; cdr3_aa: CASTGTTNYEQYF
d_call: TRBD1; j_call: TRBJ2-1; clone_size: .; v_call: TRBV29-1; cdr3_nt: TGCAGCGTTGACCTAGGGACAGGGGGTCCCTACAATGAGCAGTTCTTC; cdr3_aa: CSVDLGTGGPYNEQFF
d_call: .; j_call: TRBJ2-1; clone_size: few; v_call: TRBV5-1; cdr3_nt: TGCGCCAGCAGCTTGGGACACTCCTACAATGAGCAGTTCTTC; cdr3_aa: CASSLGHSYNEQFF
d_call: .; j_call: TRBJ2-2; clone_size: .; v_call: TRBV29-1; cdr3_nt: TGCAGCGTCCAAACCTTTACCGGGGAGCTGTTTTTT; cdr3_aa: CSVQTFTGELFF
d_call: .; j_call: TRBJ1-1; clone_size: .; v_call: TRBV5-1; cdr3_nt: TGCGCCAGCACCATCGGAGGGCTGAACACTGAAGCTTTCTTT; cdr3_aa: CASTIGGLNTEAFF
d_call: .; j_call: TRBJ1-2; clone_size: few; v_call: TRBV29-1; cdr3_nt: TGCAGCGTCGGTCGCACACGGGACTATGGCTACACCTTC; cdr3_aa: CSVGRTRDYGYTF
d_call: TRBD1; j_call: TRBJ2-6; clone_size: .; v_call: TRBV25-1; cdr3_nt: TGTGCCAGCAGTACAGGGGCCATGGGGGGGGCCAACGTCCTGACTTTC; cdr3_aa: CASSTGAMGGANVLTF
d_call: .; j_call: TRBJ2-1; clone_size: few; v_call: TRBV30; cdr3_nt: TGTGCCTGGAGTGTACAGGGAGGGAATGAGCAGTTCTTC; cdr3_aa: CAWSVQGGNEQFF
d_call: .; j_call: TRBJ2-4; clone_size: few; v_call: TRBV7-9; cdr3_nt: TGTGCCAGCAGCTCGGACCTGTTAGCCAAAAACATTCAGTACTTC; cdr3_aa: CASSSDLLAKNIQYF
d_call: TRBD2; j_call: TRBJ2-5; clone_size: .; v_call: TRBV4-2; cdr3_nt: TGTGCCAGCAGCCAAGAGGCGGGGGTTGAGACCCAGTACTTC; cdr3_aa: CASSQEAGVETQYF
d_call: .; j_call: TRBJ2-1; clone_size: .; v_call: TRBV6-6; cdr3_nt: TGTGCCAGCAAAAGACCGGCGGGGAATGAGCAGTTCTTC; cdr3_aa: CASKRPAGNEQFF
d_call: .; j_call: TRBJ1-5; clone_size: .; v_call: TRBV5-6; cdr3_nt: TGTGCCAGCAGCTTGGGGGCCCCCTCCAATCAGCCCCAGCATTTT; cdr3_aa: CASSLGAPSNQPQHF
d_call: .; j_call: TRBJ1-6; clone_size: .; v_call: TRBV7-3; cdr3_nt: TGTGCCAGCAGCTTAGGGGGTTCCGCCCGAAATTCACCCCTCCACTTT; cdr3_aa: CASSLGGSARNSPLHF
d_call: .; j_call: TRBJ2-5; clone_size: .; v_call: TRBV5-4; cdr3_nt: TGTGCCAGCAGCCCGGGACAAGGACAGACCCAGTACTTC; cdr3_aa: CASSPGQGQTQYF
d_call: .; j_call: TRBJ1-1; clone_size: few; v_call: TRBV6-6; cdr3_nt: TGTGCCAGCAGTGCGCGGACTGAAGCTTTCTTT; cdr3_aa: CASSARTEAFF
d_call: TRBD1; j_call: TRBJ1-5; clone_size: .; v_call: TRBV9; cdr3_nt: TGTGCCAGCAGCGTTACAGGGGACTTCGCACGGCCCCAGCATTTT; cdr3_aa: CASSVTGDFARPQHF
d_call: .; j_call: TRBJ2-7; clone_size: .; v_call: TRBV6-5; cdr3_nt: TGTGCCAGCAGTTCTTTCCTCGCAGAGCAGTACTTC; cdr3_aa: CASSSFLAEQYF
d_call: .; j_call: TRBJ2-7; clone_size: .; v_call: TRBV5-6; cdr3_nt: TGTGCCAGCAGCTTGGTGAAGTCCTACGAGCAGTACTTC; cdr3_aa: CASSLVKSYEQYF
d_call: .; j_call: TRBJ2-1; clone_size: .; v_call: TRBV30; cdr3_nt: TGTGCCTGGTTAAATCGGGACAACTCCTACAATGAGCAGTTCTTC; cdr3_aa: CAWLNRDNSYNEQFF
d_call: TRBD1; j_call: TRBJ2-5; clone_size: few; v_call: TRBV15; cdr3_nt: TGTGCCACCAGCAGACAGGGGGCTTTGGAGACCCAGTACTTC; cdr3_aa: CATSRQGALETQYF
d_call: TRBD1; j_call: TRBJ1-3; clone_size: once; v_call: TRBV5-1; cdr3_nt: TGCGCCAGCAGCTTGGAGGGGACAGCCTTCTCTGGAAACACCATATATTTT; cdr3_aa: CASSLEGTAFSGNTIYF
d_call: TRBD1; j_call: TRBJ1-4; clone_size: .; v_call: TRBV6-6; cdr3_nt: TGTGCCAGCAGTACACAGGGGGGGGGTGAAAAACTGTTTTTT; cdr3_aa: CASSTQGGGEKLFF
d_call: .; j_call: TRBJ2-2; clone_size: .; v_call: TRBV9; cdr3_nt: TGTGCCAGCAGCGTAGGCAGGGACTTCGGGGAGCTGTTTTTT; cdr3_aa: CASSVGRDFGELFF
d_call: .; j_call: TRBJ2-1; clone_size: few; v_call: TRBV14; cdr3_nt: TGTGCCAGCAGCTACGACAGATACAATGAGCAGTTCTTC; cdr3_aa: CASSYDRYNEQFF
d_call: TRBD2; j_call: TRBJ2-5; clone_size: .; v_call: TRBV6-5; cdr3_nt: TGTGCCAGCAGTTCGACGGGACTACCGGAGACCCAGTACTTC; cdr3_aa: CASSSTGLPETQYF
d_call: TRBD1; j_call: TRBJ1-2; clone_size: .; v_call: TRBV15; cdr3_nt: TGTGCCACCAGCAGAGATCTGGGGACAGGGGGCTATGGCTACACCTTC; cdr3_aa: CATSRDLGTGGYGYTF
d_call: .; j_call: TRBJ2-3; clone_size: .; v_call: TRBV4-1; cdr3_nt: TGCGCCAGCAGCCCATCGGACAGCACAGATACGCAGTATTTT; cdr3_aa: CASSPSDSTDTQYF
d_call: TRBD1; j_call: TRBJ2-3; clone_size: .; v_call: TRBV5-1; cdr3_nt: TGCGCCAGCAGCAAGGGGGCAGCCACAGATACGCAGTATTTT; cdr3_aa: CASSKGAATDTQYF
d_call: .; j_call: TRBJ2-3; clone_size: .; v_call: TRBV9; cdr3_nt: TGTGCCAGCAGCGTGCAGGGGAGCACAGATACGCAGTATTTT; cdr3_aa: CASSVQGSTDTQYF
d_call: TRBD1; j_call: TRBJ2-7; clone_size: .; v_call: TRBV5-1; cdr3_nt: TGCGCCAGCAGCCCGAGGGGACAGCAATACGAGCAGTACTTC; cdr3_aa: CASSPRGQQYEQYF
d_call: TRBD2; j_call: TRBJ2-1; clone_size: .; v_call: TRBV30; cdr3_nt: TGTGCCTGGAGTCGACGGGGGGGTGATGAGCAGTTCTTC; cdr3_aa: CAWSRRGGDEQFF
d_call: TRBD2; j_call: TRBJ2-2; clone_size: .; v_call: TRBV7-2; cdr3_nt: TGTGCCAGCAGCTTCACTAGCGGGGAGTTCACCGGGGAGCTGTTTTTT; cdr3_aa: CASSFTSGEFTGELFF
d_call: .; j_call: TRBJ2-7; clone_size: few; v_call: TRBV4-1; cdr3_nt: TGCGCCAGCAGCCAAGATTCTCGAGCGGAGCAGTACTTC; cdr3_aa: CASSQDSRAEQYF
d_call: .; j_call: TRBJ2-6; clone_size: .; v_call: TRBV29-1; cdr3_nt: TGCAGCGTTGGGCCCTCGATTTCGGCTTCTGGGGCCAACGTCCTGACTTTC; cdr3_aa: CSVGPSISASGANVLTF
d_call: .; j_call: TRBJ1-6; clone_size: .; v_call: TRBV6-6; cdr3_nt: TGTGCCAGCAGTGCGTCAGTGAGCTCCTATAATTCACCCCTCCACTTT; cdr3_aa: CASSASVSSYNSPLHF
d_call: TRBD2; j_call: TRBJ2-1; clone_size: .; v_call: TRBV7-2; cdr3_nt: TGTGCCAGCAGCCTATCAATGGGACTAGGATACCATAATGAGCAGTTCTTC; cdr3_aa: CASSLSMGLGYHNEQFF